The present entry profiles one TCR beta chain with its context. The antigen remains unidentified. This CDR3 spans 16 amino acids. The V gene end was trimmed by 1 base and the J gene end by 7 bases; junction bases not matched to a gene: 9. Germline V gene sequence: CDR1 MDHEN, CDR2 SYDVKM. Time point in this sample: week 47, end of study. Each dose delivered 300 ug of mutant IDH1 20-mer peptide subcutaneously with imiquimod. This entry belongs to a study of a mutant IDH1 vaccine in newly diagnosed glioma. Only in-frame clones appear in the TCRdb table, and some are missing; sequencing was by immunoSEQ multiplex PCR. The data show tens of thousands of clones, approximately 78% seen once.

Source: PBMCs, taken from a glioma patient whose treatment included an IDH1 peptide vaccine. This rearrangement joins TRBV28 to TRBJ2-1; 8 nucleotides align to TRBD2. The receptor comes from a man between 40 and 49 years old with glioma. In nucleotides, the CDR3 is TGTGCCAGCAGTTTATTCGCGGGAGGCCTTCGGAATGAGCAGTTCTTC. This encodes CASSLFAGGLRNEQFF.